Listed below are T cell receptor beta chains from one sample, sequenced in a study of blood T cells in healthy people across ages. One entry per CDR3 protein, called by TCRdb with MiXCR from the 5' RACE reads. The data show 650,000 to 1,000,000 distinct CDR3 sequences, 35% to 40% seen once. The sequenced sample was blood. Receptors were obtained from a man younger than 35 in good health. Both conserved end residues are part of each CDR3. The order of the fields is clone size, D gene, J gene, V gene, CDR3 protein, CDR3 DNA. A D gene is named only where the DNA matches it firmly. Clone size appears in some rows only: once, few, many, or a class for an expanded clone.

.	.	TRBJ1-2	TRBV4-3	CASSQGGAGANYGYTF	TGCGCCAGCAGCCAAGGTGGGGCGGGGGCGAACTATGGCTACACCTTC
.	TRBD2	TRBJ2-5	TRBV5-6	CASSPFRLAGETQYF	TGTGCCAGCAGCCCCTTTAGACTAGCTGGAGAGACCCAGTACTTC
.	TRBD2	TRBJ2-1	TRBV19	CASSISAFGGGNEQFF	TGTGCCAGTAGTATCTCCGCCTTCGGGGGGGGCAATGAGCAGTTCTTC
few	.	TRBJ2-3	TRBV9	CASSVEARDSTDTQYF	TGTGCCAGCAGCGTAGAGGCCCGGGACTCGACAGATACGCAGTATTTT
.	.	TRBJ1-2	TRBV7-8	CASSLIAGTYGYTF	TGTGCCAGCAGCTTAATTGCGGGGACGTATGGCTACACCTTC
many	.	TRBJ2-7	TRBV4-2	CASSQEGGEQYF	TGCGCCAGCAGCCAAGAGGGAGGCGAGCAGTACTTC
few	TRBD2	TRBJ2-3	TRBV20-1	CSARDGGGVADTQYF	TGCAGTGCTAGGGACGGGGGGGGTGTTGCAGATACGCAGTATTTT
once	.	TRBJ2-4	TRBV7-3	CASSPGTPLAKNIQYF	TGTGCCAGCAGCCCCGGGACTCCCCTAGCCAAAAACATTCAGTACTTC
.	TRBD2	TRBJ2-1	TRBV25-1	CASSESGSGSYNEQFF	TGTGCCAGCAGTGAGTCGGGTAGCGGGAGTTACAATGAGCAGTTCTTC
.	TRBD1	TRBJ1-2	TRBV20-1	CSTSPTGSSYGYTF	TGCAGTACTAGCCCGACAGGGAGTTCATATGGCTACACCTTC
few	TRBD1	TRBJ2-1	TRBV12-5	CASAWGSRGPYNEQFF	TGTGCTAGTGCCTGGGGATCCAGGGGGCCCTACAATGAGCAGTTCTTC
few	TRBD2	TRBJ2-1	TRBV14	CASSQPSGGAYNEQFF	TGTGCCAGCAGCCAACCAAGCGGGGGGGCCTACAATGAGCAGTTCTTC
.	.	TRBJ1-4	TRBV10-3	CAISEFPGARGPTNEKLFF	TGTGCCATCAGTGAGTTTCCCGGGGCACGCGGACCAACTAATGAAAAACTGTTTTTT
few	.	TRBJ2-3	TRBV2	CASGAQGDTDTQYF	TGTGCCAGCGGGGCGCAGGGCGACACAGATACGCAGTATTTT
few	.	TRBJ1-1	TRBV20-1	CSVSWGGAYTEAFF	TGCAGTGTATCATGGGGGGGCGCGTACACTGAAGCTTTCTTT
.	.	TRBJ1-1	TRBV9	CASSVVEGLDTEAFF	TGTGCCAGCAGCGTAGTCGAGGGGCTGGACACTGAAGCTTTCTTT